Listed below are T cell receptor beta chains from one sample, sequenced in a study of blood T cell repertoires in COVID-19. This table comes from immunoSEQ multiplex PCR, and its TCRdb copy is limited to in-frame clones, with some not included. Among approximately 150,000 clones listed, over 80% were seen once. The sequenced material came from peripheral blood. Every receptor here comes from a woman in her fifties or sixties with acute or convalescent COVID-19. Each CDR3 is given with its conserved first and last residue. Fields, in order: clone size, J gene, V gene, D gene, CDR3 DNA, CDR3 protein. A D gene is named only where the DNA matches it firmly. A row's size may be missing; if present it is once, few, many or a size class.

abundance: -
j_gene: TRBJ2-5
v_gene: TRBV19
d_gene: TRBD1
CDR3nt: TGTGCCAGTAGTTTCGCTCCGGGACAGGGAAGGGAGACCCAGTACTTC
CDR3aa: CASSFAPGQGRETQYF

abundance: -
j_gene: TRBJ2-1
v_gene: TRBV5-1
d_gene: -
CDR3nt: TGCGCCAGCAGTTCCGGCGGGGAGCAGTTCTTC
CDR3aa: CASSSGGEQFF

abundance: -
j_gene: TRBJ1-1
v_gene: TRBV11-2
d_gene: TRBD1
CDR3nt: TGTGCCAGCAGCCGCGTGGGACAGGGCCTTTTGAACACTGAAGCTTTCTTT
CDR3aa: CASSRVGQGLLNTEAFF

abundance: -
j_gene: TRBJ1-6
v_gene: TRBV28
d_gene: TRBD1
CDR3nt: TGTGCCAGCAGTTTACTTGGGACAGGGTTAGGTTCACCCCTCCACTTT
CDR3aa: CASSLLGTGLGSPLHF

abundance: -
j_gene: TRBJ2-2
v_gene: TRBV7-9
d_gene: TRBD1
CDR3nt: TGTGCCAGCATCACCGACAGGGGGCGGAAGGTCGGGGAGCTGTTTTTT
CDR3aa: CASITDRGRKVGELFF

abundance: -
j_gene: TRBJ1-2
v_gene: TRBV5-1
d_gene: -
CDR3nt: TGCGCCAGCAGCACCGTTGGCCCTTACTATGGCTACACCTTC
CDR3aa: CASSTVGPYYGYTF

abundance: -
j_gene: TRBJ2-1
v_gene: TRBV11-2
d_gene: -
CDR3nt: TGTGCCAGCAGCACGGAGCTTACGTACAATGAGCAGTTCTTC
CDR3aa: CASSTELTYNEQFF

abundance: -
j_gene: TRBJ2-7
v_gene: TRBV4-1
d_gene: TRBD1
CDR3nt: TGCGCCAGCAGCCTGGGACAGGGGTTCTCCTACGAGCAGTACTTC
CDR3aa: CASSLGQGFSYEQYF

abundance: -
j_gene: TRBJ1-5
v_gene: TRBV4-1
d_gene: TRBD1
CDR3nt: TGCGCCAGCAGAGGGACAGGGGACAGCAATCAGCCCCAGCATTTT
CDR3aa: CASRGTGDSNQPQHF

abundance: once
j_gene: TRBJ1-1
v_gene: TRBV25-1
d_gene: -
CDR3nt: TGTGCCAGCAGTGAATTGATTAGCTCTGAAGCTTTCTTT
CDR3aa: CASSELISSEAFF

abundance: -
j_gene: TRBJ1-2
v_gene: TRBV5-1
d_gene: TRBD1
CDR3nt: TGCGCCAGCAGCTCGACAGGGGTTCTGGAAGGCTACACCTTC
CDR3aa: CASSSTGVLEGYTF